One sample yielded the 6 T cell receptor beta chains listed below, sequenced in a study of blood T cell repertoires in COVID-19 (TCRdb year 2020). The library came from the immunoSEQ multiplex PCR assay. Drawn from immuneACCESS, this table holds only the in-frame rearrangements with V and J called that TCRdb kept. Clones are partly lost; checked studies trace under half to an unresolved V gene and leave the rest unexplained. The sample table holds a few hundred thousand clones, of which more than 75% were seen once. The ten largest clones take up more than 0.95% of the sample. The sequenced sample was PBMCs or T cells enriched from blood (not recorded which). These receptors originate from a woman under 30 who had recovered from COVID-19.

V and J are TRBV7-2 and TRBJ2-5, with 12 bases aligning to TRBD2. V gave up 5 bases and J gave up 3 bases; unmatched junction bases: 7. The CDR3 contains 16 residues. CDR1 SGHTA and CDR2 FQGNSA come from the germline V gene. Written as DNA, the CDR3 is TGTGCCAGCAGCCAAGGACTAGCGGGGATTAAAGAGACCCAGTACTTC. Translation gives CASSQGLAGIKETQYF.

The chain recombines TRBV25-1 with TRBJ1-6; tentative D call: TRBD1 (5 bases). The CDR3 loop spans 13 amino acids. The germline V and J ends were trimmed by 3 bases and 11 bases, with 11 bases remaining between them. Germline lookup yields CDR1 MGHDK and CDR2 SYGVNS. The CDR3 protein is CASSDQGKAPLHF. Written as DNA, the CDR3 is TGTGCCAGCAGTGACCAGGGAAAGGCACCCCTCCACTTT.

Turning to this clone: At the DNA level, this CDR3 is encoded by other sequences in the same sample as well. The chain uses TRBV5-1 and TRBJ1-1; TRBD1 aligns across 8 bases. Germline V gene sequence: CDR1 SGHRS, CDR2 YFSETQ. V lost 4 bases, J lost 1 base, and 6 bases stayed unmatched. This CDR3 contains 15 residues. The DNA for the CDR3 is TGCGCCAGCAGCCCCTGGACAGGGCCGAACACTGAAGCTTTCTTT. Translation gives CASSPWTGPNTEAFF. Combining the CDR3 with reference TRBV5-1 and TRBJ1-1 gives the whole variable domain KAGVTQTPRYLIKTRGQQVTLSCSPISGHRSVSWYQQTPGQGLQFLFEYFSETQRNKGNFPGRFSGRQFSNSRSEMNVSTLELGDSALYLCASSPWTGPNTEAFFGQGTRLTVV.

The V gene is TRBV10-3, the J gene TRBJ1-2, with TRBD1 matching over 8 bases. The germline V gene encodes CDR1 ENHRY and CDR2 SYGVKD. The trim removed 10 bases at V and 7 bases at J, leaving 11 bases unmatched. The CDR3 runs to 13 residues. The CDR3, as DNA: TGTGCCACTTCCCAACCTGACAGGGGTGGCTACACCTTC. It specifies CATSQPDRGGYTF.

CDR3 sequence (DNA): TGTGCCAGCAGCTGGCGGGACAGGGGGCTCTATAAGACAGATACGCAGTATTTT. It codes for CASSWRDRGLYKTDTQYF. This chain uses TRBV5-4 with TRBJ2-3, with TRBD1 matching 12 bases. Germline CDR1 reads SGHNT; CDR2 reads YYREEE (reference sequence). Trimming cost V 3 bases and J 3 bases; bases outside gene matches: 11. This CDR3 has 18 amino acids.

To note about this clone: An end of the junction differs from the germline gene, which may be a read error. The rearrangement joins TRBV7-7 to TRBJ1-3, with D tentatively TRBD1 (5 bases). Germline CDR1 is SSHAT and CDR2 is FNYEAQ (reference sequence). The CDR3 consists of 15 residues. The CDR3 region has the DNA TGTGCTAGCAGCTTAGCCCCAGGGTCTGGAAACACCATATATTTT. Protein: CASSLAPGSGNTIYF. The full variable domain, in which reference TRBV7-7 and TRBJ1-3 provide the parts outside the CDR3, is GAGVSQSPRYKVTKRGQDVTLRCDPISSHATLYWYQQALGQGPEFLTYFNYEAQPDKSGLPSDRFSAERPEGSISTLTIQRTEQRDSAMYRCASSLAPGSGNTIYFGEGSWLTVV.